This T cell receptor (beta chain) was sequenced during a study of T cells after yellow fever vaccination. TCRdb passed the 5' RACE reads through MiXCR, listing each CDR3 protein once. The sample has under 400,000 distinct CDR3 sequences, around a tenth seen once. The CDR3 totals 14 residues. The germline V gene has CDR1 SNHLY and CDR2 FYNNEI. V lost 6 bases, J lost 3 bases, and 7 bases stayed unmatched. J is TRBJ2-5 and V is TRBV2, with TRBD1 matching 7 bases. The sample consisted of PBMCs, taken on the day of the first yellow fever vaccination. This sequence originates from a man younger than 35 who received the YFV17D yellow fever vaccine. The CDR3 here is CASRGDSREETQYF. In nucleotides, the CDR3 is TGTGCCAGCAGGGGGGACAGTCGGGAAGAGACCCAGTACTTC. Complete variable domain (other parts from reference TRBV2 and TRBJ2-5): EPEVTQTPSHQVTQMGQEVILRCVPISNHLYFYWYRQILGQKVEFLVSFYNNEISEKSEIFDDQFSVERPDGSNFTLKIRSTKLEDSAMYFCASRGDSREETQYFGPGTRLLVL.